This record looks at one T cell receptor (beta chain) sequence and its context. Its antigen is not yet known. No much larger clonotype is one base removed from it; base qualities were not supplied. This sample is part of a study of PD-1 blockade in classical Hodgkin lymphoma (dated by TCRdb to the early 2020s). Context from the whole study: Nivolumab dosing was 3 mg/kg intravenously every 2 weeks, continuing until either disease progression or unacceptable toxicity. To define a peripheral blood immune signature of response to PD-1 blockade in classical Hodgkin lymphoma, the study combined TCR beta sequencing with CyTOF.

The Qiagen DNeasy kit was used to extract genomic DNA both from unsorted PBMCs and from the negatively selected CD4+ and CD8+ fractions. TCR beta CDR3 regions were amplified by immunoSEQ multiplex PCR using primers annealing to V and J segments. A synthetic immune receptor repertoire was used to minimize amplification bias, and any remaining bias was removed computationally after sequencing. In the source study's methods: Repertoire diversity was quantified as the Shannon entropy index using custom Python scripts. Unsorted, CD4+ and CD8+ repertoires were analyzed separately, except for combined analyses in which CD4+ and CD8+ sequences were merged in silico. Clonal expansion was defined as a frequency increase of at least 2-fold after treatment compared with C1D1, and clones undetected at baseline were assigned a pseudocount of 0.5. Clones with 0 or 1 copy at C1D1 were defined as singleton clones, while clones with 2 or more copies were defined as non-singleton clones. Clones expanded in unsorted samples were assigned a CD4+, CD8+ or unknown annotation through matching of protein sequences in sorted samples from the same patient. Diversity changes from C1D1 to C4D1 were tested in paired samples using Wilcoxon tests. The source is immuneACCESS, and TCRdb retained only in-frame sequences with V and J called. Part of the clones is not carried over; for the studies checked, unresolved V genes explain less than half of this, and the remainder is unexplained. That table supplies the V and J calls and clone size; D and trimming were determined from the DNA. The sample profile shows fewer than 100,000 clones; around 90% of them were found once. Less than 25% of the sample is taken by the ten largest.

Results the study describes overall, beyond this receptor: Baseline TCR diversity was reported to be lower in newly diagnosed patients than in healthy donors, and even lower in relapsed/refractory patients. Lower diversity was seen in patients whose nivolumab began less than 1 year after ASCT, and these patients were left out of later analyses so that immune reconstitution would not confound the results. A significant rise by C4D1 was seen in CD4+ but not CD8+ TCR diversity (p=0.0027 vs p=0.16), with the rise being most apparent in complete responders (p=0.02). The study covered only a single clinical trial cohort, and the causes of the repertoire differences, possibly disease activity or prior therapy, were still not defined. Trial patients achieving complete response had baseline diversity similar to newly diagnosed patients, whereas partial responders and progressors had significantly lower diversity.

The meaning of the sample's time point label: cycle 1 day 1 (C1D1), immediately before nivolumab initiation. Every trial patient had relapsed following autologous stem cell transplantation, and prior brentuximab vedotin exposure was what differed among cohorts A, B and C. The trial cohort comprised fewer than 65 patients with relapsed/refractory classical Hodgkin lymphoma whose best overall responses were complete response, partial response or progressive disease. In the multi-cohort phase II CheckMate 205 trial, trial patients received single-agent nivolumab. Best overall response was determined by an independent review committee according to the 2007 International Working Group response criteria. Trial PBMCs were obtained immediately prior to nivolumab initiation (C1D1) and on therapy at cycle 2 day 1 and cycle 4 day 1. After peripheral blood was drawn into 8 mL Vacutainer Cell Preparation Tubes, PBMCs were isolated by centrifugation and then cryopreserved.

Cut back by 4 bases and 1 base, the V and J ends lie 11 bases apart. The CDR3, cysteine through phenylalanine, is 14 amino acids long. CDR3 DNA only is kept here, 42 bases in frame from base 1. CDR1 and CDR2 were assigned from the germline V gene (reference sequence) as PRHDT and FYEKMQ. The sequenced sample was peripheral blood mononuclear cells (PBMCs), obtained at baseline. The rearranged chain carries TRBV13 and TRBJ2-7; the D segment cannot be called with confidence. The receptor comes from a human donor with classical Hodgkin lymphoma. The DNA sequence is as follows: TGTGCCAGCAGCTCCAACAGAGCATCCTACGAGCAGTACTTC. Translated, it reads CASSSNRASYEQYF. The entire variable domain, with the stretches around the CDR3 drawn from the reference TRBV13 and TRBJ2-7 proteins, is AAGVIQSPRHLIKEKRETATLKCYPIPRHDTVYWYQQGPGQDPQFLISFYEKMQSDKGSIPDRFSAQQFSDYHSELNMSSLELGDSALYFCASSSNRASYEQYFGPGTRLTVT.